What follows is one TCR beta chain and its context. The entry originates in a study of blood T cell repertoires in COVID-19. The method was immunoSEQ multiplex PCR; TCRdb's version includes in-frame clones alone and lacks a portion of them. The table lists 150,000 to 200,000 clones, more than 85% of them singletons. Germline assignment: CDR1 MNHEY and CDR2 SVGEGT. V shed 4 bases and J shed 12 bases, with 10 bases lying between them. The CDR3 runs to 11 residues. This receptor was identified in a man aged 70 or older with active or convalescent COVID-19. The V and J genes are TRBV6-2 or TRBV6-3 and TRBJ2-1; a weak D match, TRBD1 (5 bases). Sequencing input: peripheral blood. The CDR3 here is CASSFGQRQFF. The CDR3 DNA follows: TGTGCCAGCAGTTTTGGACAACGGCAGTTCTTC.